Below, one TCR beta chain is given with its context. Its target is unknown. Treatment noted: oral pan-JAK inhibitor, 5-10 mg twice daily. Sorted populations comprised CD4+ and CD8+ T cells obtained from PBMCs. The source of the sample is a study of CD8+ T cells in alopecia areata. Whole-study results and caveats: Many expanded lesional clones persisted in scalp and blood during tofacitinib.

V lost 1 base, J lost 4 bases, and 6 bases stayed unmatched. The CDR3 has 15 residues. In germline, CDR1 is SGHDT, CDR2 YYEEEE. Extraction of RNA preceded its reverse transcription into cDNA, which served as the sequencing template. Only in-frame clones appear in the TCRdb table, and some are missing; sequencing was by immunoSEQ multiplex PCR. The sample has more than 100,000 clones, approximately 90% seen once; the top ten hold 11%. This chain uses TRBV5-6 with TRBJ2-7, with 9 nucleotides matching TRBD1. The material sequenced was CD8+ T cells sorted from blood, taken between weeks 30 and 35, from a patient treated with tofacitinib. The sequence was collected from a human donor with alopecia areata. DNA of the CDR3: TGTGCCAGCAGCTTGTTCGAGACAGGGGGGTACGAGCAGTACTTC. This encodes CASSLFETGGYEQYF.